In this sample, the clone carrying this T cell receptor beta chain turned up a few times. Its target is not known. Each CDR3 protein gets one entry after TCRdb re-called the reads with MiXCR. The sample consists of a few hundred thousand distinct CDR3 sequences, under 45% of them appearing once. The entry originates in a study of T cell repertoires in cytomegalovirus infection. Looking at the study overall: CMV epitopes used comprised recently identified HLA-C-restricted ones and well-studied HLA-B-restricted ones. An indication of both CMV infection and matching HLA type came from public TCR beta signatures.

This CDR3 contains 14 residues. After removal of 6 bases from V and 9 bases from J, the junction contained 8 bases not matched to a gene. From germline, CDR1 is ENHRY and CDR2 SYGVKD. The V call is TRBV10-3, the J call TRBJ1-6; 7 bases map to TRBD1. The sample was cultured PBMCs, taken from culture after CMV antigen stimulation. The TCR originated in a human donor in good health (CMV status not recorded). Some clones in this sample may be carry-over from other donors' samples. The DNA for the CDR3 is TGTGCCATCAGCCCCGACAGGGACGGTTCACCCCTCCACTTT. As protein: CAISPDRDGSPLHF.